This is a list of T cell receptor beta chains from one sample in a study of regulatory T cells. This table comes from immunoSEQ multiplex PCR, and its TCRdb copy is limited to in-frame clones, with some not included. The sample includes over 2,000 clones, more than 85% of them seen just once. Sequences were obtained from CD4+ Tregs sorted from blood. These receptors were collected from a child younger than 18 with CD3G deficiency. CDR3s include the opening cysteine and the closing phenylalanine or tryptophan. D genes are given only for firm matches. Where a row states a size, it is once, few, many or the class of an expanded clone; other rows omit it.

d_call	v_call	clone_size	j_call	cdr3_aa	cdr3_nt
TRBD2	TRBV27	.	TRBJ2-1	CASSLSGRGINEQFF	TGTGCCAGCAGCCTTAGCGGGAGGGGGATCAATGAGCAGTTCTTC
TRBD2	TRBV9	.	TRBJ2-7	CARGPREILAGLAYEQYF	TGTGCACGAGGGCCGAGGGAGATACTAGCGGGACTCGCCTACGAGCAGTACTTC
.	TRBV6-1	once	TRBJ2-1	CASSRAFHEQFF	TGTGCCAGCAGTAGAGCTTTCCATGAGCAGTTCTTC
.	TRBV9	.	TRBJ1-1	CASSSGPDTEAFF	TGTGCCAGCTCCAGCGGCCCGGATACTGAAGCTTTCTTT
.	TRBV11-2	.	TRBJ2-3	CASSPQGDTQYF	TGTGCCAGCAGCCCTCAGGGAGATACGCAGTATTTT
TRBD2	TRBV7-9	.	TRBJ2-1	CASSRGLAGGHEQFF	TGTGCCAGCAGCCGAGGACTAGCGGGAGGCCATGAGCAGTTCTTC
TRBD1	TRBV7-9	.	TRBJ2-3	CASSQTGVTDTQYF	TGTGCCAGCAGCCAAACAGGGGTCACAGATACGCAGTATTTT
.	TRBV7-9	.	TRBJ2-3	CASSFSAVTDTQYF	TGTGCCAGCAGCTTCTCAGCGGTTACAGATACGCAGTATTTT
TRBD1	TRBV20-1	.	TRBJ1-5	CSVTGVQPQHF	TGCAGTGTTACAGGGGTTCAGCCCCAGCATTTT
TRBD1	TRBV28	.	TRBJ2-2	CASRRDRVFSGELFF	TGTGCCAGCAGACGGGACAGGGTTTTTTCCGGGGAGCTGTTTTTT
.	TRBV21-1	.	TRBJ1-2	CASSKVQGEGYTF	TGTGCCAGCAGCAAAGTACAGGGTGAAGGCTACACCTTC
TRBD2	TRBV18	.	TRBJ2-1	CASSPLAGGPVGEQFF	TGTGCCAGCTCACCGTTAGCGGGAGGGCCAGTTGGTGAGCAGTTCTTC
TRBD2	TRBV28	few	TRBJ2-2	CASSFIGRVGELFF	TGTGCCAGCAGTTTTATCGGGAGGGTCGGGGAGCTGTTTTTT
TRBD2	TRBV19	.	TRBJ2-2	CASSIRTSGGELFF	TGTGCCAGTAGTATCAGGACTAGCGGCGGGGAGCTGTTTTTT
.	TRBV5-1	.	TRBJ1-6	CASSLQSDSPLHF	TGCGCCAGCAGCTTGCAGTCGGATTCACCCCTCCACTTT
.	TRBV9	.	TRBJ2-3	CASSRTDGTDTQYF	TGTGCCAGCAGCCGGACAGACGGCACAGATACGCAGTATTTT
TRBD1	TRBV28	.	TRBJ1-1	CASSSQGSNTEAFF	TGTGCCAGCAGTTCACAGGGGTCGAACACTGAAGCTTTCTTT
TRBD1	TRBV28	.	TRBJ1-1	CASSPTHRGNTEAFF	TGTGCCAGCAGTCCGACGCACAGGGGGAACACTGAAGCTTTCTTT
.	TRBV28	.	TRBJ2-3	CASSLWASTDTQYF	TGTGCCAGCAGTTTATGGGCTAGCACAGATACGCAGTATTTT
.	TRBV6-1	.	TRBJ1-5	CASCRDGSNQPQHF	TGTGCCAGCTGTCGGGACGGAAGCAATCAGCCCCAGCATTTT
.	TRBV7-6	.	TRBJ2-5	CASSEASGITVDETQYF	TGTGCCAGCAGTGAAGCTAGTGGGATCACCGTCGACGAGACCCAGTACTTC
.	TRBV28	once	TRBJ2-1	CASSKRTLLDEQFF	TGTGCCAGCAGTAAACGGACCCTGCTGGATGAGCAGTTCTTC
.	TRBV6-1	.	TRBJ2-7	CASSGDTEQYF	TGTGCCAGCAGTGGAGACACCGAGCAGTACTTC
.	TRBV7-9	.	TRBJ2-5	CASSLGSVPQETQYF	TGTGCCAGCAGCTTAGGCAGCGTCCCTCAAGAGACCCAGTACTTC
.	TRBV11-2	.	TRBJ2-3	CASTLRPAKGTDTQYF	TGTGCCAGCACTCTCCGACCCGCCAAGGGCACAGATACGCAGTATTTT
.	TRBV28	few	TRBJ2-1	CASSLRGDEQFF	TGTGCCAGCAGTTTGAGGGGCGATGAGCAGTTCTTC
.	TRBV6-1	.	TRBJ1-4	CASSPLGKGEKLFF	TGTGCCAGCAGCCCCCTTGGGAAAGGTGAAAAACTGTTTTTT
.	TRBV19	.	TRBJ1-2	CASRDTNWGGYTF	TGTGCCAGCCGGGACACGAATTGGGGTGGCTACACCTTC
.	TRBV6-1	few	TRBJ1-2	CASSAPGRVYGYTF	TGTGCCAGCAGTGCCCCAGGGAGAGTCTATGGCTACACCTTC
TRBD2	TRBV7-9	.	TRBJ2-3	CASSLAGAGTDTQYF	TGTGCCAGCAGCTTGGCGGGAGCTGGCACAGATACGCAGTATTTT